The 8 T cell receptor beta chains given below trace back to one sample, sequenced in a study of blood T cell repertoires in COVID-19. Clones were read by immunoSEQ multiplex PCR, and TCRdb kept only the in-frame ones, dropping some. The sample shows roughly 240,000 clones, more than 75% of them seen only once. The material sequenced was PBMCs or T cells enriched from blood (not recorded which). These TCRs come from a woman aged 45-60 years who had recovered from COVID-19.

This clone was seen more than once but under ten times. This chain joins TRBV28 and TRBJ1-5, with D perhaps matching TRBD1 (5 bases). The V gene's germline CDR1 is MDHEN and CDR2 SYDVKM. Trimming took 0 bases from V and 2 from J, leaving 20 bases between them. The CDR3 runs 19 residues. CDR3: CASSLWPVGRGRGNQPQHF. In nucleotides, the CDR3 is TGTGCCAGCAGTTTATGGCCGGTCGGAAGGGGTCGTGGCAATCAGCCCCAGCATTTT.

The genes are TRBV28 and TRBJ1-4; D might be TRBD1 (6 bases). Germline V gene data show CDR1 as MDHEN and CDR2 as SYDVKM. There are 16 residues in the CDR3. Trimming removed 4 bases from V and 0 bases from J, with 12 bases in between. The CDR3 loop is CASSSPGDATNEKLFF. CDR3 DNA sequence: TGTGCCAGCAGTTCGCCAGGGGATGCAACTAATGAAAAACTGTTTTTT. Variable domain in full (rest from reference TRBV28 and TRBJ1-4): DVKVTQSSRYLVKRTGEKVFLECVQDMDHENMFWYRQDPGLGLRLIYFSYDVKMKEKGDIPEGYSVSREKKERFSLILESASTNQTSMYLCASSSPGDATNEKLFFGSGTQLSVL.

This chain joins TRBV3-1 (or the pseudogene TRBV3-2) and TRBJ2-2, with 9 bases matching TRBD2. CDR3 size: 13 residues. The trim removed 8 bases at V and 8 bases at J, leaving 6 bases unmatched. Germline CDR1 LGHDT, CDR2 YNNKEL (reference sequence). CDR3 protein: CASRPLAGGELFF. The CDR3 nucleotides are TGTGCCAGCCGTCCCCTAGCGGGGGGGGAGCTGTTTTTT.

The chain links TRBV5-1 to TRBJ1-3; D may be TRBD1 (6 bases). V was shortened by 5 bases and J by 0 bases, with 12 bases between the two germline ends. The CDR3 is made up of 15 amino acids. Germline CDR1 reads SGHRS; CDR2 reads YFSETQ. This CDR3 reads CASRTGPNSGNTIYF. The CDR3 DNA reads TGCGCCAGCAGAACAGGGCCCAACTCTGGAAACACCATATATTTT.

This rearrangement joins TRBV24-1 to TRBJ2-3, with D maybe TRBD2 (6 bases). Germline V CDR1 and CDR2: KGHDR, SFDVKD. V dropped 3 bases and J dropped 2 bases, with 8 bases sitting between them. This CDR3 is 14 amino acids long. In nucleotides, the CDR3 is TGTGCCACCAGTGATACGGGACTCACAGATACGCAGTATTTT. Amino acid sequence: CATSDTGLTDTQYF.

This clone was recorded once. This chain connects TRBV5-1 to TRBJ1-1, with 10 positions matching TRBD1. V lost 4 bases, J lost 5 bases, and 5 bases stayed unmatched. The CDR3 has 14 amino acids. The germline V gene has CDR1 SGHRS and CDR2 YFSETQ. The CDR3 loop reads CASSTDRGHTEAFF. Here the CDR3 DNA reads TGCGCCAGCAGCACCGACAGGGGGCATACTGAAGCTTTCTTT.

CDR3 DNA: TGTGCCTGGAGTGTCAGAAACACCATATATTTT. It translates to CAWSVRNTIYF. The chain links TRBV30 to TRBJ1-3; D is uncertain. V was clipped by 0 bases and J by 5 bases, with 2 bases between them. The CDR3 extends over 11 amino acids. CDR1 is GTSNPN and CDR2 is SVGIG in the germline V gene (reference sequence). Using reference TRBV30 and TRBJ1-3 for the parts outside the CDR3, the full variable domain is SQTIHQWPATLVQPVGSPLSLECTVEGTSNPNLYWYRQAAGRGLQLLFYSVGIGQISSEVPQNLSASRPQDRQFILSSKKLLLSDSGFYLCAWSVRNTIYFGEGSWLTVV.

The chain carries TRBV7-9 and TRBJ1-1; D call uncertain. Trimming took off 7 bases at V and 7 bases at J, with 13 bases between the two ends. Germline V gene lookup returns CDR1 SEHNR and CDR2 FQNEAQ (reference sequence). The CDR3 length is 12 residues. DNA of the CDR3: TGTGCCAGCAACCCGATGGCGGTTGAAGCTTTCTTT. Protein: CASNPMAVEAFF. Variable domain in full (rest from reference TRBV7-9 and TRBJ1-1): DTGVSQNPRHKITKRGQNVTFRCDPISEHNRLYWYRQTLGQGPEFLTYFQNEAQLEKSRLLSDRFSAERPKGSFSTLEIQRTEQGDSAMYLCASNPMAVEAFFGQGTRLTVV.